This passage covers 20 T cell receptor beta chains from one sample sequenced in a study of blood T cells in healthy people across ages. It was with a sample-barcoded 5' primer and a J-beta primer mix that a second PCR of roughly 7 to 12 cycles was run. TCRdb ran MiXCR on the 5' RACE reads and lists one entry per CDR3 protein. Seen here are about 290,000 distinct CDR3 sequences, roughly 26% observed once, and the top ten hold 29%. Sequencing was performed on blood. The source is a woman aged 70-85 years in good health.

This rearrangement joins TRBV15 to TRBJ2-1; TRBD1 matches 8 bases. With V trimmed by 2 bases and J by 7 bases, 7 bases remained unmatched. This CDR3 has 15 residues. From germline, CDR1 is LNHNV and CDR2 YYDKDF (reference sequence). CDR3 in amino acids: CATSRTTGVRNEQFF. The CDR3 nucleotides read TGTGCCACCAGCAGAACGACAGGGGTGAGAAATGAGCAGTTCTTC.

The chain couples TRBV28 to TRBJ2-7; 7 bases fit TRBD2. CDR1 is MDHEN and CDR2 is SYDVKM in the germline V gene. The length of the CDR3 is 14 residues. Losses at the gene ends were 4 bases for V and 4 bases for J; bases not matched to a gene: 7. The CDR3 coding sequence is TGTGCCAGCAGTTCTGGGAACGGGAGGTACGAGCAGTACTTC. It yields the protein CASSSGNGRYEQYF.

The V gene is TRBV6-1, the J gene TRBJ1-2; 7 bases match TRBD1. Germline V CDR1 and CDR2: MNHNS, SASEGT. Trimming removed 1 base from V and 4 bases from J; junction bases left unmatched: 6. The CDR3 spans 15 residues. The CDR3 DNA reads TGTGCCAGCAGTGAAGTCGGGGCAGGGGGCTATGGCTACACCTTC. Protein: CASSEVGAGGYGYTF.

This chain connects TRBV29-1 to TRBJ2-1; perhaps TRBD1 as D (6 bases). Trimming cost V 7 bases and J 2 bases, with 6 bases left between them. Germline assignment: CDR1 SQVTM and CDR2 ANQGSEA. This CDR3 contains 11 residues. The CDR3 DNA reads TGCAGCGGGACAGCCTACAATGAGCAGTTCTTC. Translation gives CSGTAYNEQFF.

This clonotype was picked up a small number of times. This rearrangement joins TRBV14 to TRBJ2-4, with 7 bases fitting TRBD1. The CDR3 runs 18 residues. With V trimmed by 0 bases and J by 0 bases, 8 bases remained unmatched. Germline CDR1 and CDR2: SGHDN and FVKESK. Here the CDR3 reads CASSQEHETGLAKNIQYF. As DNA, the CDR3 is TGTGCCAGCAGCCAAGAACACGAGACAGGGCTAGCCAAAAACATTCAGTACTTC.

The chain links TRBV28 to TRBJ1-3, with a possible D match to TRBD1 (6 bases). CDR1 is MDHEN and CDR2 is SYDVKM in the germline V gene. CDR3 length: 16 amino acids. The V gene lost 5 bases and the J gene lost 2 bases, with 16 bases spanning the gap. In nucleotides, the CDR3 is TGTGCCAGCAGTCTTAGACAGGTAGTAGCTGGAAACACCATATATTTT. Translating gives CASSLRQVVAGNTIYF. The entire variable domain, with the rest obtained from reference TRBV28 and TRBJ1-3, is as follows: DVKVTQSSRYLVKRTGEKVFLECVQDMDHENMFWYRQDPGLGLRLIYFSYDVKMKEKGDIPEGYSVSREKKERFSLILESASTNQTSMYLCASSLRQVVAGNTIYFGEGSWLTVV.

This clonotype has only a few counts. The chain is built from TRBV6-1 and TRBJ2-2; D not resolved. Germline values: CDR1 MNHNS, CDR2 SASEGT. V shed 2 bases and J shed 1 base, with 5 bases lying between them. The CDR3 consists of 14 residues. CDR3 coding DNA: TGTGCCAGCAGTGAACGGTGGAACACCGGGGAGCTGTTTTTT. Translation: CASSERWNTGELFF.

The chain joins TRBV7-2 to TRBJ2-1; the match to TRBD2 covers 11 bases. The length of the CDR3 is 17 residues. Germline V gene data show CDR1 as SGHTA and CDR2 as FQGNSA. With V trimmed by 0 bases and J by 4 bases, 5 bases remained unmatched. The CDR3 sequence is CASSLAPLAGGYNEQFF. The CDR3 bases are TGTGCCAGCAGCTTAGCACCTCTAGCGGGGGGATACAATGAGCAGTTCTTC.

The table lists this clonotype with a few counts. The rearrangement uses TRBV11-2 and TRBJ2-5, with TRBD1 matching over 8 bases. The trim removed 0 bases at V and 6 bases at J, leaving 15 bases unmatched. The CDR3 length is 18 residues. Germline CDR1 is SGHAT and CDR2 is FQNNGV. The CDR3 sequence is CASSLDPPGTGFPKTQYF. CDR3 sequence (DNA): TGTGCCAGCAGCTTAGATCCCCCCGGGACAGGCTTCCCTAAGACCCAGTACTTC.

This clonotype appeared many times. The CDR3 region is CASSPRAETQYF. CDR3 coding DNA: TGTGCCAGCTCACCTAGAGCAGAGACCCAGTACTTC. This sequence joins TRBV18 and TRBJ2-5; D gene ambiguous. Per germline, CDR1 KGHSH and CDR2 LQKENI. V was shortened by 3 bases and J by 4 bases, with 6 bases between the two germline ends. This CDR3 contains 12 residues.

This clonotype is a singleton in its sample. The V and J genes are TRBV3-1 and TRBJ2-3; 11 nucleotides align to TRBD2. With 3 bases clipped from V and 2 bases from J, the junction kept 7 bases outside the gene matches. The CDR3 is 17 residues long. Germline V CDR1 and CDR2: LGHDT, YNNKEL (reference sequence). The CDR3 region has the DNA TGTGCCAGCAGCCACCTCAGGACTAGCGGGCACACAGATACGCAGTATTTT. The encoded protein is CASSHLRTSGHTDTQYF.

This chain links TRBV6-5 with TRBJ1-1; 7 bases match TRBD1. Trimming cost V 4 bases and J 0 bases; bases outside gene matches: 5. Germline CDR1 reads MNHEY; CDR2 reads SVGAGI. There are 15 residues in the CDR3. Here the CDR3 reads CASSFRDSMNTEAFF. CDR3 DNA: TGTGCCAGCAGTTTCCGGGACAGTATGAACACTGAAGCTTTCTTT.

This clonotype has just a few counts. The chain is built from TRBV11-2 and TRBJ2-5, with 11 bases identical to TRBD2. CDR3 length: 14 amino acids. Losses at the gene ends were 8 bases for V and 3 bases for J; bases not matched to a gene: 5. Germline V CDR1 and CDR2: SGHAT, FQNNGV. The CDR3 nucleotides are TGTGCCAGCGGCAGACTAGCGGGAAAAGAGACCCAGTACTTC. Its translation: CASGRLAGKETQYF.

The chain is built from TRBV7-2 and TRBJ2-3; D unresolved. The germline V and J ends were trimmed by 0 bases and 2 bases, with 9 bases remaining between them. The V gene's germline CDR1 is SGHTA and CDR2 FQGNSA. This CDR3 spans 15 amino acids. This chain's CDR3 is CASSLAGGNTDTQYF. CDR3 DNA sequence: TGTGCCAGCAGCTTAGCGGGCGGTAACACAGATACGCAGTATTTT.

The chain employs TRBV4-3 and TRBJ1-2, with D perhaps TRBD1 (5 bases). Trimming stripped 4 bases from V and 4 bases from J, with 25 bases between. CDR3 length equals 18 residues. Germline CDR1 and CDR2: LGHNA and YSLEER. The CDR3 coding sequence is TGCGCCAGCAGCCCGAAAACACACAAAGACGGGGCCAGCTATGGCTACACCTTC. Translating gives CASSPKTHKDGASYGYTF.

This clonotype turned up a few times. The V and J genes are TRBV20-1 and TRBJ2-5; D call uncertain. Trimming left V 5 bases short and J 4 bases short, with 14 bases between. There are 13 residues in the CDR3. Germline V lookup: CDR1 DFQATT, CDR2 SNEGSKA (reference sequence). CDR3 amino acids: CSASKRVGETQYF. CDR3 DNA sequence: TGCAGTGCTTCAAAACGGGTGGGAGAGACCCAGTACTTC.

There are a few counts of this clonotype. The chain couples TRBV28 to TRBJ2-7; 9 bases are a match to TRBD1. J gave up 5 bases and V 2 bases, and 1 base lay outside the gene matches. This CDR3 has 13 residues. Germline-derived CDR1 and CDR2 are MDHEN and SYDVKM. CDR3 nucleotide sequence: TGTGCCAGCAGTTTAGACAGGGGGAACGAGCAGTACTTC. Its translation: CASSLDRGNEQYF. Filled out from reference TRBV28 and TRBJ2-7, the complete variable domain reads DVKVTQSSRYLVKRTGEKVFLECVQDMDHENMFWYRQDPGLGLRLIYFSYDVKMKEKGDIPEGYSVSREKKERFSLILESASTNQTSMYLCASSLDRGNEQYFGPGTRLTVT.

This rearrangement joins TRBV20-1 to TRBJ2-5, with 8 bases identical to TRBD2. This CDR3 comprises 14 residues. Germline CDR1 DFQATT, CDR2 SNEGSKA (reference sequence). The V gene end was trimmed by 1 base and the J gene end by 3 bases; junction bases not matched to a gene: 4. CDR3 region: CSARGGSGKETQYF. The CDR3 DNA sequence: TGCAGTGCTAGAGGGGGTAGCGGGAAAGAGACCCAGTACTTC.

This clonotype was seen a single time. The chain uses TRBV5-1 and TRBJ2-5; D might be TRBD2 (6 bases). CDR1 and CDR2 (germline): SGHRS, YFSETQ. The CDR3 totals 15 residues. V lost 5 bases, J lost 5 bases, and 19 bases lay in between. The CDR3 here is CASSLEAGGEETQYF. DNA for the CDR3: TGCGCCAGCAGTCTTGAGGCTGGAGGGGAGGAGACCCAGTACTTC.

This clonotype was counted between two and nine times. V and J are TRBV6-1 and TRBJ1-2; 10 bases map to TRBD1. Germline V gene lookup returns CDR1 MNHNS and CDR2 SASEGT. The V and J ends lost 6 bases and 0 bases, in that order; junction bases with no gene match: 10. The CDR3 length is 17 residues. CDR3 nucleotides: TGTGCCAGCAGGCCAGACAGGGGGCGCGGGGCTAACTATGGCTACACCTTC. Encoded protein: CASRPDRGRGANYGYTF.